The 8 T cell receptor beta chains in this list originate from one sample, sequenced in a study of T cells in localized non-small cell lung cancer. TCRdb's copy holds only in-frame clones and misses some; the assay was immunoSEQ multiplex PCR. The sample includes approximately 49,000 clones, approximately 80% seen only once; the top ten take about 17%. The sequencing here drew on peripheral blood, taken before any cancer treatment. The receptors were gathered from a man aged 40 to 70 with stage I squamous cell lung carcinoma.

The chain joins TRBV28 to TRBJ1-2, with 12 bases lining up with TRBD1. The length of the CDR3 is 15 residues. Germline CDR1 is MDHEN and CDR2 is SYDVKM. Trimming at V came to 5 bases and at J to 8 bases, leaving 9 bases not matched to a gene. CDR3 region: CASSPGGTGGLGYTF. DNA for the CDR3: TGTGCCAGCAGTCCCGGGGGGACAGGGGGCTTGGGCTACACCTTC.

This chain joins TRBV18 and TRBJ2-5, with D tentatively TRBD1 (5 bases). V was pared by 2 bases and J by 4 bases, with 11 bases between. The CDR3 totals 14 residues. Germline lookup yields CDR1 KGHSH and CDR2 LQKENI. CDR3 coding DNA: TGTGCCAGCTCACCAGGGGCCTCGCGAGAGACCCAGTACTTC. This translates into CASSPGASRETQYF. The variable domain in full, completed from reference TRBV18 and TRBJ2-5, reads NAGVMQNPRHLVRRRGQEARLRCSPMKGHSHVYWYRQLPEEGLKFMVYLQKENIIDESGMPKERFSAEFPKEGPSILRIQQVVRGDSAAYFCASSPGASRETQYFGPGTRLLVL.

This rearrangement joins TRBV11-1 to TRBJ1-1; D unresolved. Trimming removed 3 bases from V and 8 bases from J, with 16 bases in between. From germline, CDR1 is SGHAT and CDR2 FQDESV (reference sequence). The length of the CDR3 is 14 residues. The CDR3 is CASSFDVRASEAFF. DNA for the CDR3: TGTGCCAGCAGCTTCGACGTTCGAGCTTCGGAAGCTTTCTTT.

In its sample, this clone was seen once. V gene TRBV4-1 combines with J gene TRBJ1-4; 7 bases agree with TRBD1. This CDR3 is 18 amino acids long. V dropped 0 bases and J dropped 7; count of bases not matched to a gene: 14. Germline V gene lookup returns CDR1 MGHRA and CDR2 YSYEKL. The CDR3 DNA follows: TGCGCCAGCAGCCAAGATCAATCCCAGGGGGTGCGGAGTGAAAAACTGTTTTTT. Encoded protein: CASSQDQSQGVRSEKLFF.

This clone was found a few times. This rearrangement joins TRBV5-1 to TRBJ2-7; 8 nucleotides align to TRBD2. Trimming took 3 bases from V and 5 from J; bases not matched to a gene: 4. Looked up from germline, CDR1 is SGHRS and CDR2 is YFSETQ. This CDR3 is built from 13 residues. CDR3 DNA sequence: TGCGCCAGCAGCTCGGGGGGGAGGAACGAGCAGTACTTC. Its protein is CASSSGGRNEQYF.

This chain links TRBV27 with TRBJ1-5; possibly TRBD1 for D (5 bases). This CDR3 region has 15 residues. Germline CDR1 MNHEY, CDR2 SMNVEV (reference sequence). V shed 2 bases and J shed 2 bases, with 10 bases lying between them. CDR3 DNA sequence: TGTGCCAGCAGTTTAGTTTGGGGGGGCAATCAGCCCCAGCATTTT. Translating it yields CASSLVWGGNQPQHF.

The chain carries TRBV6-5 and TRBJ2-7; D call uncertain. CDR3 length: 14 residues. Trimming shortened V by 5 bases and J by 2 bases, and 13 bases separated the two germline ends. Germline V gene data show CDR1 as MNHEY and CDR2 as SVGAGI. CDR3: CASSERRYAYEQYF. The CDR3 DNA reads TGTGCCAGCAGTGAACGCCGGTATGCCTACGAGCAGTACTTC.

The gene calls are TRBV4-1 and TRBJ2-3, with 11 nucleotides matching TRBD2. In germline, CDR1 is MGHRA, CDR2 YSYEKL. V was pared by 3 bases and J by 3 bases, with 17 bases of the junction left unmatched. The CDR3 runs to 20 residues. CDR3: CASSHPRGTSGLKLTDTQYF. The CDR3 DNA is TGCGCCAGCAGCCACCCCAGGGGGACTAGCGGACTGAAGCTGACAGATACGCAGTATTTT.